This paragraph reports one T cell receptor (beta chain). Survey-level immunoSEQ sequencing profiled the TCR beta repertoire. Data came from immunoSEQ multiplex PCR; TCRdb stores just in-frame clones and leaves some out. Of roughly 68,000 clones in the sample, just under 95% are singletons; the top ten hold roughly 4.2%. The length of the CDR3 is 15 residues. Trimming removed 4 bases from V and 2 bases from J, with 16 bases in between. Per the germline V gene, CDR1 is GTSNPN and CDR2 is SVGIG (reference sequence). This clonotype originated in a man between 35 and 55 years old with rheumatoid arthritis. The V and J genes are TRBV30 and TRBJ2-3; D ambiguous. Material: PBMCs. The CDR3 DNA is TGTGCCTGGAAGGGTCGGGCACCCTTCACAGATACGCAGTATTTT. Amino acids: CAWKGRAPFTDTQYF. Together with reference TRBV30 and TRBJ2-3, the CDR3 gives the full variable domain: SQTIHQWPATLVQPVGSPLSLECTVEGTSNPNLYWYRQAAGRGLQLLFYSVGIGQISSEVPQNLSASRPQDRQFILSSKKLLLSDSGFYLCAWKGRAPFTDTQYFGPGTRLTVL.